A selection of T cell receptor beta chains follows, all from one sample in a study of cytomegalovirus exposure and HLA in healthy donors. Sequencing was performed with immunoSEQ multiplex PCR; in TCRdb, only in-frame clones are kept and a portion is missing. The table has approximately 170,000 clones, roughly 79% seen once; the top ten hold about 1%. The sequenced material came from PBMCs. The receptors were sampled from a woman between 40 and 50 years old in good health and CMV-seronegative. Each CDR3 is given with its conserved first and last residue. A D gene is named only where the DNA matches it firmly. Rows may omit the clone size; those that give it use once, few, many or a size class.

d_gene: TRBD2
abundance: few
j_gene: TRBJ2-6
v_gene: TRBV18
len: 18
CDR3aa: CASTRTSGGISGANVLTF
CDR3nt: TGTGCCAGCACGCGGACTAGCGGGGGGATCTCTGGGGCCAACGTCCTGACTTTC

d_gene: .
abundance: few
j_gene: TRBJ1-4
v_gene: TRBV2
len: 16
CDR3aa: CASSEYRTTTNEKLFF
CDR3nt: TGTGCCAGCAGTGAATACAGAACCACAACTAATGAAAAACTGTTTTTT

d_gene: .
abundance: few
j_gene: TRBJ1-1
v_gene: TRBV28
len: 11
CDR3aa: CASSPRSEAFF
CDR3nt: TGTGCCAGCAGTCCCCGGTCTGAAGCTTTCTTT

d_gene: .
abundance: .
j_gene: TRBJ2-5
v_gene: TRBV30
len: 15
CDR3aa: CAWSVRQRAQETQYF
CDR3nt: TGTGCCTGGAGTGTACGACAGCGAGCTCAAGAGACCCAGTACTTC

d_gene: .
abundance: .
j_gene: TRBJ1-1
v_gene: TRBV6-5
len: 13
CDR3aa: CASSRSGSTEAFF
CDR3nt: TGTGCCAGCAGCCGCAGCGGAAGCACTGAAGCTTTCTTT

d_gene: .
abundance: .
j_gene: TRBJ1-1
v_gene: TRBV14
len: 16
CDR3aa: CASSQWAALPGTEAFF
CDR3nt: TGTGCCAGCAGCCAATGGGCCGCATTGCCCGGTACTGAAGCTTTCTTT

d_gene: .
abundance: .
j_gene: TRBJ2-6
v_gene: TRBV6-5
len: 15
CDR3aa: CASSFSGTGANVLTF
CDR3nt: TGTGCCAGCAGTTTTTCGGGAACTGGGGCCAACGTCCTGACTTTC

d_gene: .
abundance: .
j_gene: TRBJ1-4
v_gene: TRBV18
len: 13
CDR3aa: CASSGQPNEKLFF
CDR3nt: TGTGCCAGCTCAGGGCAGCCAAATGAAAAACTGTTTTTT

d_gene: .
abundance: .
j_gene: TRBJ2-2
v_gene: TRBV15
len: 14
CDR3aa: CATTAASRAGELFF
CDR3nt: TGTGCCACCACCGCCGCTAGTCGAGCCGGGGAGCTGTTTTTT

d_gene: TRBD1
abundance: .
j_gene: TRBJ2-5
v_gene: TRBV7-7
len: 15
CDR3aa: CASSLGQGDGETQYF
CDR3nt: TGTGCTAGCAGCTTGGGACAGGGGGATGGAGAGACCCAGTACTTC

d_gene: TRBD1
abundance: .
j_gene: TRBJ1-2
v_gene: TRBV6-6
len: 16
CDR3aa: CASSYSRQGGDNGYTF
CDR3nt: TGTGCCAGCAGTTACTCTCGACAGGGGGGGGATAATGGCTACACCTTC

d_gene: TRBD2
abundance: once
j_gene: TRBJ2-3
v_gene: TRBV2
len: 12
CDR3aa: CASQRDGGTQYF
CDR3nt: TGTGCCAGTCAGCGGGACGGCGGTACGCAGTATTTT

d_gene: .
abundance: .
j_gene: TRBJ1-1
v_gene: TRBV5-4
len: 13
CDR3aa: CASSVQVNTEAFF
CDR3nt: TGTGCCAGCAGCGTACAGGTGAACACTGAAGCTTTCTTT

d_gene: .
abundance: once
j_gene: TRBJ1-1
v_gene: TRBV7-9
len: 13
CDR3aa: CASSPRQVAEAFF
CDR3nt: TGTGCCAGCAGCCCTAGACAGGTCGCTGAAGCTTTCTTT

d_gene: .
abundance: once
j_gene: TRBJ1-4
v_gene: TRBV2
len: 19
CDR3aa: CASIRGGTSLLGDNEKLFF
CDR3nt: TGTGCCAGCATTCGTGGGGGGACTTCCCTCCTGGGGGATAATGAAAAACTGTTTTTT

d_gene: TRBD1
abundance: .
j_gene: TRBJ1-5
v_gene: TRBV2
len: 15
CDR3aa: CASSPGTATNQPQHF
CDR3nt: TGTGCCAGCAGTCCAGGGACAGCCACTAATCAGCCCCAGCATTTT

d_gene: TRBD2
abundance: .
j_gene: TRBJ2-3
v_gene: TRBV13
len: 15
CDR3aa: CASSFSSSGGDTQYF
CDR3nt: TGTGCCAGCAGCTTTTCGTCTAGCGGAGGAGATACGCAGTATTTT

d_gene: .
abundance: .
j_gene: TRBJ1-1
v_gene: TRBV25-1
len: 12
CDR3aa: CASSDSYTEAFF
CDR3nt: TGTGCCAGCAGTGATAGTTATACTGAAGCTTTCTTT

d_gene: .
abundance: .
j_gene: TRBJ2-3
v_gene: TRBV27
len: 15
CDR3aa: CASSFTGPATDTQYF
CDR3nt: TGTGCCAGCAGTTTTACAGGGCCTGCCACAGATACGCAGTATTTT

d_gene: .
abundance: .
j_gene: TRBJ1-1
v_gene: TRBV7-2
len: 13
CDR3aa: CASGQGRHTEAFF
CDR3nt: TGTGCCAGCGGTCAGGGCCGTCACACTGAAGCTTTCTTT

d_gene: TRBD1
abundance: few
j_gene: TRBJ1-3
v_gene: TRBV5-8
len: 19
CDR3aa: CASSLEVWTGRNSGNTIYF
CDR3nt: TGTGCCAGCAGCTTGGAGGTTTGGACAGGGAGAAACTCTGGAAACACCATATATTTT

d_gene: .
abundance: .
j_gene: TRBJ1-2
v_gene: TRBV27
len: 12
CDR3aa: CASSFRGYGYTF
CDR3nt: TGTGCCAGCAGTTTTCGGGGCTATGGCTACACCTTC

d_gene: TRBD2
abundance: once
j_gene: TRBJ2-1
v_gene: TRBV9
len: 20
CDR3aa: CASSVGGSGRAGGTYNEQFF
CDR3nt: TGTGCCAGCAGCGTAGGAGGTAGCGGGAGGGCCGGGGGCACCTACAATGAGCAGTTCTTC

d_gene: .
abundance: few
j_gene: TRBJ2-1
v_gene: TRBV7-3
len: 15
CDR3aa: CASSPGREGSNEQFF
CDR3nt: TGTGCCAGCAGCCCCGGCAGGGAAGGTAGTAATGAGCAGTTCTTC

d_gene: .
abundance: .
j_gene: TRBJ2-1
v_gene: TRBV19
len: 14
CDR3aa: CASSITAGYNEQFF
CDR3nt: TGTGCCAGTAGTATCACAGCGGGTTACAATGAGCAGTTCTTC

d_gene: TRBD1
abundance: .
j_gene: TRBJ2-1
v_gene: TRBV28
len: 13
CDR3aa: CASSSQGGNEQFF
CDR3nt: TGTGCCAGCAGTTCACAGGGGGGCAATGAGCAGTTCTTC

d_gene: .
abundance: .
j_gene: TRBJ2-7
v_gene: TRBV5-1
len: 11
CDR3aa: CASSLRGEQYF
CDR3nt: TGCGCCAGCAGCTTGAGGGGGGAGCAGTACTTC

d_gene: TRBD1
abundance: .
j_gene: TRBJ1-1
v_gene: TRBV19
len: 13
CDR3aa: CASNYRGYTEAFF
CDR3nt: TGTGCCAGTAACTACAGGGGATACACTGAAGCTTTCTTT

d_gene: TRBD2
abundance: .
j_gene: TRBJ2-2
v_gene: TRBV6-5
len: 15
CDR3aa: CASRLAGGLNGELFF
CDR3nt: TGTGCCAGCAGACTAGCGGGAGGGCTTAACGGGGAGCTGTTTTTT

d_gene: .
abundance: .
j_gene: TRBJ1-5
v_gene: TRBV2
len: 15
CDR3aa: CASSATGNRNQPQHF
CDR3nt: TGTGCCAGCAGCGCCACAGGGAATCGCAATCAGCCCCAGCATTTT

d_gene: .
abundance: once
j_gene: TRBJ2-1
v_gene: TRBV27
len: 13
CDR3aa: CASSWTPYNEQFF
CDR3nt: TGTGCCAGCAGTTGGACTCCCTACAATGAGCAGTTCTTC

d_gene: TRBD1
abundance: .
j_gene: TRBJ1-4
v_gene: TRBV28
len: 16
CDR3aa: CASSLRQGSTNEKLFF
CDR3nt: TGTGCCAGCAGCCTCCGACAGGGATCAACTAATGAAAAACTGTTTTTT

d_gene: .
abundance: few
j_gene: TRBJ1-1
v_gene: TRBV5-1
len: 13
CDR3aa: CASSWNSNTEAFF
CDR3nt: TGCGCCAGCAGCTGGAACAGTAACACTGAAGCTTTCTTT

d_gene: .
abundance: .
j_gene: TRBJ2-4
v_gene: TRBV7-8
len: 13
CDR3aa: CASSWGPKNIQYF
CDR3nt: TGTGCCAGCAGCTGGGGGCCGAAAAACATTCAGTACTTC

d_gene: .
abundance: .
j_gene: TRBJ1-5
v_gene: TRBV19
len: 15
CDR3aa: CASSVAAGLNQPQHF
CDR3nt: TGTGCCAGTAGTGTTGCTGCAGGGCTCAATCAGCCCCAGCATTTT

d_gene: .
abundance: .
j_gene: TRBJ1-2
v_gene: TRBV5-4
len: 12
CDR3aa: CASSPDSYGYTF
CDR3nt: TGTGCCAGCAGTCCGGACAGCTATGGCTACACCTTC

d_gene: .
abundance: .
j_gene: TRBJ1-1
v_gene: TRBV28
len: 14
CDR3aa: CASSLPGTNTEAFF
CDR3nt: TGTGCCAGCAGTCTACCGGGGACTAACACTGAAGCTTTCTTT

d_gene: .
abundance: once
j_gene: TRBJ2-3
v_gene: TRBV6-1
len: 13
CDR3aa: CARGTDGLDTQYF
CDR3nt: TGTGCCAGGGGCACTGACGGTTTGGATACGCAGTATTTT

d_gene: .
abundance: .
j_gene: TRBJ1-4
v_gene: TRBV5-1
len: 15
CDR3aa: CASSLGRGPVEKLFF
CDR3nt: TGCGCCAGCAGCTTGGGGCGGGGGCCAGTTGAAAAACTGTTTTTT

d_gene: .
abundance: .
j_gene: TRBJ2-4
v_gene: TRBV29-1
len: 14
CDR3aa: CSVEGGRGDNIQYF
CDR3nt: TGCAGCGTTGAAGGGGGCAGGGGAGATAACATTCAGTACTTC

d_gene: .
abundance: .
j_gene: TRBJ2-7
v_gene: TRBV28
len: 15
CDR3aa: CASSLGGGIPYEQYF
CDR3nt: TGTGCCAGCAGTTTAGGTGGCGGGATTCCTTACGAGCAGTACTTC

d_gene: .
abundance: .
j_gene: TRBJ2-2
v_gene: TRBV27
len: 14
CDR3aa: CASRTGVRTGELFF
CDR3nt: TGTGCCAGCAGGACGGGAGTGAGAACCGGGGAGCTGTTTTTT

d_gene: TRBD2
abundance: .
j_gene: TRBJ2-3
v_gene: TRBV5-5
len: 15
CDR3aa: CASSLSGRAPDTQYF
CDR3nt: TGTGCCAGCAGCCTCAGCGGGAGGGCCCCAGATACGCAGTATTTT

d_gene: TRBD2
abundance: .
j_gene: TRBJ2-3
v_gene: TRBV29-1
len: 14
CDR3aa: CSAGLAGGTDTQYF
CDR3nt: TGCAGCGCCGGACTAGCGGGTGGCACAGATACGCAGTATTTT

d_gene: .
abundance: .
j_gene: TRBJ2-7
v_gene: TRBV6-5
len: 14
CDR3aa: CASSRERAAYEQYF
CDR3nt: TGTGCCAGCAGCCGCGAGCGGGCCGCCTACGAGCAGTACTTC

d_gene: TRBD1
abundance: .
j_gene: TRBJ1-2
v_gene: TRBV10-3
len: 16
CDR3aa: CAISEDRGQGMDGYTF
CDR3nt: TGTGCCATCAGCGAGGACAGGGGGCAGGGTATGGATGGCTACACCTTC

d_gene: .
abundance: once
j_gene: TRBJ2-2
v_gene: TRBV19
len: 15
CDR3aa: CASSIEGRSTGELFF
CDR3nt: TGTGCCAGTAGTATTGAGGGGAGGAGCACCGGGGAGCTGTTTTTT